The present T cell receptor (beta chain) was sequenced within a study of blood T cell repertoires in COVID-19. As for the study in general: There were acute and convalescent COVID-19 samples, and they came from the United States, Italy and Spain. T cells, B-cell-depleted T cells, or PBMCs provided the cDNA or gDNA that served as material.

The CDR3 sequence is 14 residues long. V shed 5 bases and J shed 3 bases, with 10 bases lying between them. Germline V lookup: CDR1 SEHNR, CDR2 FQNEAQ (reference sequence). Clones were sequenced by immunoSEQ multiplex PCR, and TCRdb holds only the in-frame ones, with some missing. In the table there are 150,000 to 200,000 clones, roughly 84% of which are singletons. The sequenced sample was peripheral blood. This clonotype was obtained from a human donor with acute or convalescent COVID-19. The donor label of this sample is uncertain. The chain couples TRBV7-9 to TRBJ2-2; D is possibly TRBD1 (5 bases). CDR3 in amino acids: CASSQGLYTGELFF. CDR3 DNA: TGTGCCAGCAGCCAGGGCCTATACACCGGGGAGCTGTTTTTT.